Listed here is a single T cell receptor (beta chain). Its target is not known. A much larger clone differs by one base, so this may be a read error. Alongside blood RNA obtained from unsorted whole blood, germline DNA was also extracted. Among the patients, all had chronic HBV infection and none had been treated. This entry belongs to a study of tumor-infiltrating lymphocytes in primary liver carcinoma. Study in general: The patients comprised men and women between the ages of 30 and 69 years. Productive TCRbeta reads per sample were roughly 3.65 to 8 million, not differing by tissue. General study points: Tumor region pairs shared more overlap than did tumor-adjacent and tumor-blood pairs.

cDNA specific to TCR beta was made from approximately 0.55 ug of total RNA, with a constant-region primer employed for priming. Amplification in three nested multiplex PCR rounds with slightly modified ARM-PCR gave rise to TCR beta libraries. The opening two PCR rounds, ten to eleven cycles each, paired TRBV1-TRBV30 forward primers with a C-beta reverse primer. TCRdb redid the calling of the multiplex PCR reads with MiXCR, one entry per CDR3 protein. The sample consists of around 330,000 distinct CDR3 sequences, roughly 60% of them appearing once. The CDR3 has 13 amino acids. The trim removed 11 bases at V and 2 bases at J, leaving 4 bases unmatched. Germline V CDR1 and CDR2: ENHRY, SYGVKD.

This clonotype was obtained from a man aged 40-49 years with primary liver carcinoma and hepatitis B virus infection. This sequence joins TRBV10-3 and TRBJ2-3; 10 bases fit TRBD2. The specimen was peripheral blood. CDR3 protein: CAVTSGNTDTQYF. The CDR3 DNA reads as TGTGCCGTTACTAGCGGGAACACAGATACGCAGTATTTT.